This TCR beta chain emerged from a study of CD8+ T cells in alopecia areata. Extraction of RNA preceded its reverse transcription into cDNA, which served as the sequencing template. Libraries were prepared by immunoSEQ multiplex PCR; TCRdb keeps only in-frame clonotypes and omits some of them. This table has 95,000 to 120,000 clones, approximately 60% appearing once. Sequencing was performed on CD8+ T cells sorted from blood. This TCR was recovered from a human donor in good health.

DNA of the CDR3: TGCGCCAGCTTTATCCCCGGGGATACAGATACGCAGTATTTT. Its protein product is CASFIPGDTDTQYF. V usage is TRBV5-1 and J usage is TRBJ2-3, with D maybe TRBD2 (5 bases). This CDR3 has 14 amino acids. V was pared by 7 bases and J by 3 bases, with 15 bases between. CDR1 is SGHRS, CDR2 YFSETQ, per germline.